This T cell receptor (beta chain) is drawn from a study of blood T cells in healthy people across ages. Study observations and caveats: A strong correlation between TCR beta diversity and naive T cell percentage was seen. The long-lived group displayed more naive CD4+ cells, plus higher diversity, than the aged donors did.

On this clonotype: Its matching antigen is unknown.

Alongside a J-beta primer mix, a sample-barcoded 5' primer served in a second PCR lasting about 7 to 12 cycles. A single record per CDR3 protein comes from TCRdb applying MiXCR to the 5' RACE reads. The sample has over a million distinct CDR3 sequences, 59% seen once. There are 16 residues in the CDR3. Trimming at V came to 10 bases and at J to 0 bases, leaving 13 bases not matched to a gene. Germline CDR1 is LNHNV and CDR2 is YYDKDF (reference sequence). Individuals who donated were healthy Caucasians from Russia aged roughly 6 to 100. Per sample, a minimum of 6.5 million PBMCs were isolated. The sample taken for sequencing was blood. The rearrangement uses TRBV15 and TRBJ2-3; 7 nucleotides align to TRBD2. The clonotype comes from a man aged 18 to 29 in good health. The CDR3 nucleotides are TGTGCCATCCGCCCTTCTAGCGGCCAGAGCACAGATACGCAGTATTTT. This codes for CAIRPSSGQSTDTQYF.